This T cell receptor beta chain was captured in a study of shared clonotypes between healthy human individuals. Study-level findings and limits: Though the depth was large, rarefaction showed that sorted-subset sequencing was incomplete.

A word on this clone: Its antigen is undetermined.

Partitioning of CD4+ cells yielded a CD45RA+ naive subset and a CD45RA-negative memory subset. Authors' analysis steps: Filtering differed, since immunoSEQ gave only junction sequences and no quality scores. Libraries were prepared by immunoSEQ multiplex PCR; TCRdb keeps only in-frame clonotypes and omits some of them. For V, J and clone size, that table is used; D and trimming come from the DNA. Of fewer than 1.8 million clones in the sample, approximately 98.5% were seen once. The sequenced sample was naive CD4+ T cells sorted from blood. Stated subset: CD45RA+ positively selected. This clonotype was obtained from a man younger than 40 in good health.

CDR3 in DNA: TGTGCCAGCAGCGCTTGGCTAGCGGGAGGGCTCAATGAGCAGTTCTTC. This sequence encodes CASSAWLAGGLNEQFF. V gene TRBV5-4 combines with J gene TRBJ2-1; 12 nucleotides align to TRBD2. There are 16 residues in the CDR3. Losses at the gene ends were 4 bases for V and 6 bases for J; bases not matched to a gene: 8. The V gene's germline CDR1 is SGHNT and CDR2 YYREEE (reference sequence).